These 18 T cell receptor beta chains were all obtained from the same sample, sequenced in a study of T-cell reconstitution after alpha-beta-depleted transplantation in children. Preparing the TCRbeta library involved the use of unique molecular identifiers. Each CDR3 protein gets one entry after TCRdb re-called the PCR reads with MiXCR. The data show more than 90,000 distinct CDR3 sequences, over 9% seen once. Sequences were derived from PBMCs, sampled before TCRalphabeta/CD19-depleted stem cell transplant. These receptors were collected from a boy between 2 and 10 years old with acute lymphoblastic leukemia, due to receive a stem cell transplant.

The rearrangement links TRBV28 to TRBJ1-4, with D perhaps TRBD1 (5 bases). Germline V CDR1 and CDR2: MDHEN, SYDVKM. The CDR3 is 14 residues long. V was cut by 4 bases and J by 5 bases, with 11 bases left in between. The chain's CDR3 is CASSSTGKNEKLFF. Written as DNA, the CDR3 is TGTGCCAGCAGTTCTACAGGAAAAAATGAAAAACTGTTTTTT.

A remark on this clonotype: Its ends do not fully match the called genes, so a read error is possible. This chain uses TRBV5-6 with TRBJ2-2; D ambiguous. Germline V gives CDR1 SGHDT, CDR2 YYEEEE. This CDR3 spans 13 amino acids. The CDR3 DNA is TGTTCCAGCACCGCAAGTGGCGCCGGGGAGCTGTTTTTT. This encodes CSSTASGAGELFF.

This clonotype was picked up a small number of times. V gene TRBV30 combines with J gene TRBJ2-2, with 7 nucleotides matching TRBD2. J gave up 1 base and V 8 bases, and 10 bases lay outside the gene matches. From germline, CDR1 is GTSNPN and CDR2 SVGIG (reference sequence). The CDR3 is made up of 15 amino acids. The DNA of the CDR3 is TGTGCCAGGGCGGGGAGGGCCTTGAACACCGGGGAGCTGTTTTTT. Its translation: CARAGRALNTGELFF.

V gene TRBV6-1 combines with J gene TRBJ2-3; a weak D match, TRBD2 (5 bases). The CDR3 is made up of 12 amino acids. V lost 7 bases to trimming and J lost 6 bases, with 11 bases between them. Germline V gene lookup returns CDR1 MNHNS and CDR2 SASEGT. In DNA form, the CDR3 reads TGTGCCAGCAACACGAGGGCCGATACGCAGTATTTT. Amino acids: CASNTRADTQYF.

The chain is built from TRBV10-1 and TRBJ2-1; TRBD1 agrees at 10 bases. Trimming at V came to 3 bases and at J to 4 bases, leaving 3 bases not matched to a gene. Germline V CDR1 and CDR2: WNHNN, SYGVQD (reference sequence). CDR3 size: 15 residues. The CDR3 reads CASSDDRGLYNEQFF. The DNA for the CDR3 is TGCGCCAGCAGTGATGACAGGGGGCTATACAATGAGCAGTTCTTC.

The J gene is TRBJ2-7, the V gene TRBV19, with TRBD2 matching over 10 bases. The ends lost 6 bases at V and 3 bases at J; junction bases unmatched: 14. The CDR3 loop spans 17 amino acids. Germline lookup yields CDR1 LNHDA and CDR2 SQIVND (reference sequence). CDR3 residues: CASSLIGASGSDYEQYF. The CDR3 coding sequence is TGTGCCAGTAGCCTTATAGGGGCTAGCGGGAGTGACTACGAGCAGTACTTC.

The table lists this clonotype with a few counts. The chain has TRBV5-1 and TRBJ2-7, with TRBD2 identical over 12 bases. Trimming cost V 4 bases and J 3 bases; bases outside gene matches: 2. Germline V CDR1 and CDR2: SGHRS, YFSETQ. The CDR3 contains 14 residues. This CDR3 reads CASSLAGGYYEQYF. CDR3 nucleotide sequence: TGCGCCAGCAGCCTAGCGGGGGGGTACTACGAGCAGTACTTC.

The chain links TRBV29-1 to TRBJ1-3; D ambiguous. The length of the CDR3 is 15 residues. The V gene lost 0 bases and the J gene lost 7 bases, with 16 bases spanning the gap. CDR1 SQVTM and CDR2 ANQGSEA come from the germline V gene. The CDR3 sequence: CSVEEVSSTRNTIYF. DNA for the CDR3: TGCAGCGTTGAAGAAGTATCCTCGACAAGGAACACCATATATTTT.

This clonotype was counted at least ten times. V and J are TRBV20-1 and TRBJ2-1; no firm D call. V was trimmed by 1 base and J by 0 bases, leaving 10 bases between them. This CDR3 is built from 15 residues. Germline CDR1 and CDR2: DFQATT and SNEGSKA (reference sequence). Here the CDR3 DNA reads TGCAGTGCTAGAGCTAGGGATAGCTCCTACAATGAGCAGTTCTTC. Translated, it gives CSARARDSSYNEQFF.

This clonotype appeared many times. The CDR3 region is CAGQQGDSYGYTF. CDR3 bases: TGTGCCGGACAACAGGGGGACTCCTATGGCTACACCTTC. The rearrangement links TRBV30 to TRBJ1-2; 8 positions agree with TRBD1. Germline CDR1 is GTSNPN and CDR2 is SVGIG (reference sequence). This CDR3 region has 13 residues. J lost 4 bases, V lost 8 bases, and 9 bases had no gene match.

Notes on this clonotype: This clone may be a read error of a much larger clone one base away. The V gene is TRBV5-6, the J gene TRBJ1-5; D may be TRBD1 (5 bases). CDR1 is SGHDT and CDR2 is YYEEEE in the germline V gene. The CDR3 length is 12 residues. The CDR3 DNA sequence: TGTGCCAGCAGCTTGGGGGACCAGCACCAGCATTTT. Encoded protein: CASSLGDQHQHF. Based on the CDR3 plus reference TRBV5-6 and TRBJ1-5, the full variable domain is DAGVTQSPTHLIKTRGQQVTLRCSPKSGHDTVSWYQQALGQGPQFIFQYYEEEERQRGNFPDRFSGHQFPNYSSELNVNALLLGDSALYLCASSLGDQHQHFGDGTRLSIL.

This clonotype was observed many times. V usage is TRBV6-1 and J usage is TRBJ2-1; TRBD2 might be the D (7 bases). The CDR3 loop spans 14 amino acids. CDR1 and CDR2 (germline): MNHNS, SASEGT. Trimming shortened V by 6 bases and J by 8 bases, and 17 bases separated the two germline ends. The CDR3 bases are TGTGCCAGCAGAGGTAGCGGAGGGGGGGATGAGCAGTTCTTC. Residues: CASRGSGGGDEQFF.

The chain carries TRBV28 and TRBJ2-1; 9 nucleotides match TRBD2. The CDR3 consists of 17 residues. Germline assignment: CDR1 MDHEN and CDR2 SYDVKM. With V trimmed by 5 bases and J by 2 bases, 10 bases remained unmatched. Written as DNA, the CDR3 is TGTGCCAGCAGTGCCCACCCGACTAGCGGAGCCTACAATGAGCAGTTCTTC. Encoded protein: CASSAHPTSGAYNEQFF. The full variable domain, completed using reference TRBV28 and TRBJ2-1, is DVKVTQSSRYLVKRTGEKVFLECVQDMDHENMFWYRQDPGLGLRLIYFSYDVKMKEKGDIPEGYSVSREKKERFSLILESASTNQTSMYLCASSAHPTSGAYNEQFFGPGTRLTVL.

In this sample, this clonotype turned up a few times. The rearrangement uses TRBV5-6 and TRBJ1-3; no definite D call. Germline CDR1 is SGHDT and CDR2 is YYEEEE. Trimming shortened V by 1 base and J by 1 base, and 6 bases separated the two germline ends. CDR3 length: 14 amino acids. Written as DNA, the CDR3 is TGTGCCAGCAGCTTGCGCGGGTCTGGAAACACCATATATTTT. This gives the protein CASSLRGSGNTIYF.

This clonotype was seen repeatedly, ten times or more. The J gene is TRBJ2-1, the V gene TRBV12-3 or TRBV12-4; 7 nucleotides agree with TRBD2. J was trimmed by 4 bases and V by 0 bases; bases with no gene match: 6. The CDR3 has 16 residues. The CDR3 here is CASSLALSGLYNEQFF. CDR3 DNA: TGTGCCAGCAGTTTAGCGCTTAGCGGGCTTTACAATGAGCAGTTCTTC.

This chain uses TRBV5-1 with TRBJ2-2; no firm D call. CDR1 is SGHRS and CDR2 is YFSETQ in the germline V gene. V was trimmed by 0 bases and J by 6 bases, leaving 12 bases between them. The CDR3 is made up of 15 amino acids. As DNA, the CDR3 is TGCGCCAGCAGCTTGGACGTGAACGTGCCCGGGGAGCTGTTTTTT. Its protein is CASSLDVNVPGELFF.

This clonotype was seen more than once but under ten times. The chain carries TRBV6-1 and TRBJ1-1; unclear D gene. The CDR3 runs to 14 residues. CDR1 is MNHNS and CDR2 is SASEGT in the germline V gene. V lost 5 bases and J 0 bases, leaving 10 bases between the germline ends. The CDR3 region is CASSTGPMNTEAFF. CDR3 DNA sequence: TGTGCCAGCAGTACCGGGCCCATGAACACTGAAGCTTTCTTT.

The rearrangement uses TRBV5-1 and TRBJ1-2; TRBD1 agrees at 11 bases. The CDR3 loop spans 15 amino acids. V was pared by 6 bases and J by 4 bases, with 8 bases of the junction left unmatched. The V gene's germline CDR1 is SGHRS and CDR2 YFSETQ. CDR3 nucleotide sequence: TGCGCCAGCATCATTGGACAGGGGGCCAGCTATGGCTACACCTTC. Its protein is CASIIGQGASYGYTF.